The rows below give T cell receptor beta chains drawn from one sample of a study of CD8 T cells in ankylosing spondylitis. TCRdb re-derived calls from the 5' RACE reads in MiXCR, one entry per CDR3 protein. The sample shows approximately 220,000 distinct CDR3 sequences, under 12% of them seen only once. The sample was blood, either unsorted or a sorted T cell fraction (not recorded which). The receptor source for this set is a male donor with ankylosing spondylitis or in good health (not recorded which). Each CDR3 is given with its conserved first and last residue. D genes are given only for firm matches. Size values are once, few and many counts, or a class for expanded clones, and some rows have none.

len: 14; d_gene: TRBD1; abundance: many; v_gene: TRBV9; j_gene: TRBJ2-3; CDR3nt: TGTGCCAGCAGCCCGGGACAGGCCCCAGATACGCAGTATTTT; CDR3aa: CASSPGQAPDTQYF
len: 13; d_gene: .; abundance: many; v_gene: TRBV20-1; j_gene: TRBJ2-3; CDR3nt: TGCAGTGCCCCTACGGGGTGGACAGATACGCAGTATTTT; CDR3aa: CSAPTGWTDTQYF
len: 17; d_gene: TRBD2; abundance: few; v_gene: TRBV7-9; j_gene: TRBJ2-3; CDR3nt: TGTGCCAGCAGCTCCTGGGGACGGGGGGGCTCCACAGATACGCAGTATTTT; CDR3aa: CASSSWGRGGSTDTQYF
len: 16; d_gene: TRBD1; abundance: many; v_gene: TRBV12-3/TRBV12-4; j_gene: TRBJ1-2; CDR3nt: TGTGCCAGCACGAGTACCGGGACAGGGGATCCCTATGGCTACACCTTC; CDR3aa: CASTSTGTGDPYGYTF
len: 16; d_gene: .; abundance: many; v_gene: TRBV5-1; j_gene: TRBJ1-1; CDR3nt: TGCGCCAGCAGCTTATCAAATCAGGGACCGAACACTGAAGCTTTCTTT; CDR3aa: CASSLSNQGPNTEAFF
len: 15; d_gene: .; abundance: .; v_gene: TRBV5-1; j_gene: TRBJ1-3; CDR3nt: TGCGCCAGCAGCTCGATGACAGACTCTGGAAACACCATATATTTT; CDR3aa: CASSSMTDSGNTIYF
len: 15; d_gene: .; abundance: few; v_gene: TRBV24-1; j_gene: TRBJ2-6; CDR3nt: TGTGCCACCAGTGAGGCAGGGACTGGGGCCAACGTCCTGACTTTC; CDR3aa: CATSEAGTGANVLTF
len: 20; d_gene: TRBD2; abundance: many; v_gene: TRBV5-1; j_gene: TRBJ2-1; CDR3nt: TGCGCCAGCAGCTTGATTCTGCCGGTGCCTAGCGGGGGGGAATACAATGAGCAGTTCTTC; CDR3aa: CASSLILPVPSGGEYNEQFF
len: 16; d_gene: .; abundance: many; v_gene: TRBV4-2; j_gene: TRBJ1-2; CDR3nt: TGTGCCAGCAGCCAAGAGACGCGACAGACCAACTATGGCTACACCTTC; CDR3aa: CASSQETRQTNYGYTF
len: 17; d_gene: TRBD2; abundance: many; v_gene: TRBV20-1; j_gene: TRBJ2-1; CDR3nt: TGCAGTGCTAGCCCTCTGTTCTCTGCGGGGGGCTACAATGAGCAGTTCTTC; CDR3aa: CSASPLFSAGGYNEQFF
len: 13; d_gene: .; abundance: many; v_gene: TRBV9; j_gene: TRBJ1-6; CDR3nt: TGTGCCAGCAGCGTAGCGGGGAATTCACCCCTCCACTTT; CDR3aa: CASSVAGNSPLHF
len: 15; d_gene: .; abundance: many; v_gene: TRBV5-1; j_gene: TRBJ2-5; CDR3nt: TGCGCCAGCAGCTTGGAACCCTCACCTCAAGAGACCCAGTACTTC; CDR3aa: CASSLEPSPQETQYF
len: 17; d_gene: TRBD2; abundance: .; v_gene: TRBV12-3/TRBV12-4; j_gene: TRBJ2-1; CDR3nt: TGTGCCAGCAGTGCTGGGACTAGCGGGGGGCGACCCAATGAGCAGTTCTTC; CDR3aa: CASSAGTSGGRPNEQFF
len: 17; d_gene: TRBD2; abundance: many; v_gene: TRBV20-1; j_gene: TRBJ2-3; CDR3nt: TGCAGTGCTAGTAGAGGAACTAGCGGGATTAGCACAGATACGCAGTATTTT; CDR3aa: CSASRGTSGISTDTQYF
len: 13; d_gene: .; abundance: .; v_gene: TRBV21-1; j_gene: TRBJ1-4; CDR3nt: TGTGCCAGCAGCAATTCCCCTGGCGAAAAACTGTTTTTT; CDR3aa: CASSNSPGEKLFF
len: 16; d_gene: .; abundance: few; v_gene: TRBV3-1; j_gene: TRBJ2-7; CDR3nt: TGTGCCAGCAGCCAAGATCTCCTAAAGGGGGGCCGAGAGCAGTACTTC; CDR3aa: CASSQDLLKGGREQYF
len: 15; d_gene: .; abundance: .; v_gene: TRBV20-1; j_gene: TRBJ2-7; CDR3nt: TGCAGTCCGCCGGAGGAAGCGGGCTACTCCTACGAGCAGTACTTC; CDR3aa: CSPPEEAGYSYEQYF
len: 15; d_gene: TRBD1; abundance: many; v_gene: TRBV12-3/TRBV12-4; j_gene: TRBJ2-2; CDR3nt: TGTGCCAGCACTATGACAGGGGAGAACACCGGGGAGCTGTTTTTT; CDR3aa: CASTMTGENTGELFF
len: 14; d_gene: TRBD1; abundance: many; v_gene: TRBV5-1; j_gene: TRBJ2-7; CDR3nt: TGCGCCAGCAGCTTTTCAGGGGGCGTATACGAGCAGTACTTC; CDR3aa: CASSFSGGVYEQYF
len: 15; d_gene: TRBD2; abundance: .; v_gene: TRBV10-3; j_gene: TRBJ2-7; CDR3nt: TGTGCCATCAGTGAATTCGCGGGGGGAGAACACGAGCAGTACTTC; CDR3aa: CAISEFAGGEHEQYF
len: 16; d_gene: TRBD1; abundance: .; v_gene: TRBV5-1; j_gene: TRBJ2-3; CDR3nt: TGCGCCAGCAGCCTGGCCGGGACAGGGGCCTTTGATACGCAGTATTTT; CDR3aa: CASSLAGTGAFDTQYF
len: 16; d_gene: TRBD2; abundance: .; v_gene: TRBV5-4; j_gene: TRBJ2-1; CDR3nt: TGTGCCAGCAGCTGGTTTAGCGGGGGAGCCAACAATGAGCAGTTCTTC; CDR3aa: CASSWFSGGANNEQFF
len: 13; d_gene: .; abundance: many; v_gene: TRBV12-3/TRBV12-4; j_gene: TRBJ1-4; CDR3nt: TGTGCCAGCAGTTTATTAAGCAATGAAAAACTGTTTTTT; CDR3aa: CASSLLSNEKLFF
len: 17; d_gene: .; abundance: many; v_gene: TRBV28; j_gene: TRBJ2-7; CDR3nt: TGTGCCAGCATTCCCCGTCGAGGAGCGGTGAAATCCTACGAGCAGTACTTC; CDR3aa: CASIPRRGAVKSYEQYF
len: 14; d_gene: .; abundance: .; v_gene: TRBV28; j_gene: TRBJ2-7; CDR3nt: TGTGCCAGCAGTTTCAACGGGGTCTTTTACGAGCAGTACTTC; CDR3aa: CASSFNGVFYEQYF
len: 16; d_gene: TRBD2; abundance: few; v_gene: TRBV20-1; j_gene: TRBJ2-5; CDR3nt: TGCAGTGCTAGTAATCTCCTAGCGGGAACCCAAGAGACCCAGTACTTC; CDR3aa: CSASNLLAGTQETQYF
len: 13; d_gene: .; abundance: many; v_gene: TRBV9; j_gene: TRBJ1-5; CDR3nt: TGTGCCAGCAGCTCCGGCCAGGGTCAGCCCCAGCATTTT; CDR3aa: CASSSGQGQPQHF
len: 14; d_gene: .; abundance: many; v_gene: TRBV6-1; j_gene: TRBJ1-4; CDR3nt: TGTGCCAGCAGGGACAGCTTAACTAATGAAAAACTGTTTTTT; CDR3aa: CASRDSLTNEKLFF
len: 15; d_gene: .; abundance: many; v_gene: TRBV10-3; j_gene: TRBJ2-1; CDR3nt: TGTGCCATCAGTGACCCGGGGAGACCCTACAATGAGCAGTTCTTC; CDR3aa: CAISDPGRPYNEQFF
len: 14; d_gene: .; abundance: many; v_gene: TRBV24-1; j_gene: TRBJ2-2; CDR3nt: TGTGCCACCAGTGACGGGACTTTCACCGGGGAGCTGTTTTTT; CDR3aa: CATSDGTFTGELFF
len: 12; d_gene: .; abundance: many; v_gene: TRBV5-1; j_gene: TRBJ2-1; CDR3nt: TGCGCCAGCAGCTACGCCGGCAATGAGCAGTTCTTC; CDR3aa: CASSYAGNEQFF
len: 15; d_gene: TRBD1; abundance: many; v_gene: TRBV7-2; j_gene: TRBJ2-7; CDR3nt: TGTGCCAGCAGCCGAGACAGGGTACCCTCGAACGAGCAGTACTTC; CDR3aa: CASSRDRVPSNEQYF
len: 16; d_gene: .; abundance: many; v_gene: TRBV7-2; j_gene: TRBJ2-2; CDR3nt: TGTGCCAGCAGCTTAGTATCCAGGAGGAACACCGGGGAGCTGTTTTTT; CDR3aa: CASSLVSRRNTGELFF
len: 14; d_gene: TRBD1; abundance: .; v_gene: TRBV5-1; j_gene: TRBJ2-7; CDR3nt: TGCGCCAGCGGGGGGACAGGGCCCTTCTACGAGCAGTACTTC; CDR3aa: CASGGTGPFYEQYF
len: 14; d_gene: .; abundance: many; v_gene: TRBV5-5; j_gene: TRBJ2-6; CDR3nt: TGTGCCAGCAGCTTTGCAGCGGACGCCACCCTCCTGACTTTC; CDR3aa: CASSFAADATLLTF
len: 14; d_gene: .; abundance: .; v_gene: TRBV12-3/TRBV12-4; j_gene: TRBJ1-2; CDR3nt: TGTGCCAGCAGTTTGTTACAGACTAACTATGGCTTCACCTTC; CDR3aa: CASSLLQTNYGFTF
len: 13; d_gene: .; abundance: many; v_gene: TRBV7-2; j_gene: TRBJ1-6; CDR3nt: TGTGCCAGCAGTCTAGGAGGAGATTCACCCCTCCACTTT; CDR3aa: CASSLGGDSPLHF
len: 16; d_gene: TRBD1; abundance: .; v_gene: TRBV7-9; j_gene: TRBJ1-3; CDR3nt: TGTGCCAGCAGCTTTTGGGACAGGGACTCTGGAAACACCATATATTTT; CDR3aa: CASSFWDRDSGNTIYF
len: 15; d_gene: TRBD2; abundance: .; v_gene: TRBV20-1; j_gene: TRBJ2-2; CDR3nt: TGCAGTGCTAGAGACGGGGGGGGGCTCACCGGGGAGCTGTTTTTT; CDR3aa: CSARDGGGLTGELFF
len: 15; d_gene: .; abundance: .; v_gene: TRBV29-1; j_gene: TRBJ2-5; CDR3nt: TGCAGCGTCACAAGTGGGGGGGCCGTGGGAGAGACCCAGTACTTC; CDR3aa: CSVTSGGAVGETQYF
len: 17; d_gene: .; abundance: many; v_gene: TRBV12-3/TRBV12-4; j_gene: TRBJ1-5; CDR3nt: TGTGCCAGCAGTCGGCAGGGCGGGCAATATAGCAATCAGCCCCAGCATTTT; CDR3aa: CASSRQGGQYSNQPQHF